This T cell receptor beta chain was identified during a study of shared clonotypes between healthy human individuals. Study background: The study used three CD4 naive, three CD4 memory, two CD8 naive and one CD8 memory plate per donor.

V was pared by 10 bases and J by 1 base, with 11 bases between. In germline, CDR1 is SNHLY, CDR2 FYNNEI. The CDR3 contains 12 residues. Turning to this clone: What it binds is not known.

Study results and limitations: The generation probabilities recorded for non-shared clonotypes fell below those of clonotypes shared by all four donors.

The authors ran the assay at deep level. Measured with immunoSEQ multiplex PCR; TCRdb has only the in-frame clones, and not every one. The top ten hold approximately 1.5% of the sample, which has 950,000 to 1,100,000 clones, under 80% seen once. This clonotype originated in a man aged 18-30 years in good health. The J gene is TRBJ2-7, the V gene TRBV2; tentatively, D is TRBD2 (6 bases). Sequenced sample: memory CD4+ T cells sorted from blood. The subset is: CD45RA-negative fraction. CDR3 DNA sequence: TGTGCCACGGGCCGGGGGTCCTACGAGCAGTACTTC. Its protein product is CATGRGSYEQYF.